A selection of T cell receptor beta chains follows, all from one sample in a study of T-cell memory formation after mild COVID-19. TCRdb reanalysed the 5' RACE reads using MiXCR and keeps one entry per CDR3 protein. The data hold approximately 240,000 distinct CDR3 sequences, with 16% observed a single time. Input material: PBMCs or a T cell subset sorted from them (not recorded which). The receptors shown here come from a man aged 18 to 35 who had mild COVID-19 (a few samples of this study predate the infection). Cell type and time point are not known. Each CDR3 is given with its conserved first and last residue. A D gene is named only where the DNA matches it firmly. Not all rows give a size; the values are once, few, many and, for expanded clones, a class.

J gene	V gene	clone size	D gene	CDR3 protein	CDR3 DNA
TRBJ2-1	TRBV10-3	few	TRBD2	CASESTSGDPYNEQFF	TGTGCCAGTGAGTCGACTAGCGGGGACCCCTACAATGAGCAGTTCTTC
TRBJ1-2	TRBV19	once	.	CASSTSKTGEFSF	TGTGCCAGTAGTACGTCCAAGACGGGCGAGTTTTCCTTC
TRBJ2-1	TRBV10-3	.	.	CAISGQGPGNTEQFF	TGTGCCATCAGTGGTCAAGGTCCGGGGAATACTGAGCAGTTCTTC
TRBJ2-2	TRBV7-7	.	TRBD1	CASRRTGGATGELFF	TGTGCCAGCAGAAGGACAGGGGGCGCAACCGGGGAGCTGTTTTTT
TRBJ1-2	TRBV6-1	.	.	CASLEVPGEGYTF	TGTGCCAGCTTAGAGGTACCAGGGGAGGGCTACACCTTC
TRBJ1-1	TRBV11-2	few	.	CASMGEHTEAFF	TGTGCCAGCATGGGGGAGCACACTGAAGCTTTCTTT
TRBJ2-7	TRBV10-2	once	TRBD1	CASRLTTGANYEQYF	TGCGCCAGCAGACTGACGACAGGGGCCAACTACGAGCAGTACTTC
TRBJ1-2	TRBV5-5	.	.	CASSLGEGLSGYTF	TGTGCCAGCAGCTTGGGGGAGGGGCTAAGTGGCTACACCTTC
TRBJ1-5	TRBV10-3	.	TRBD1	CAISLGQPKGPQHF	TGTGCCATCAGCTTGGGACAGCCGAAGGGGCCCCAGCATTTT
TRBJ1-5	TRBV20-1	.	.	CSASPTGMEPQHF	TGCAGTGCTAGCCCGACGGGGATGGAGCCCCAGCATTTT
TRBJ2-7	TRBV5-1	.	TRBD1	CASSVQPQGQGGHEQYF	TGCGCCAGCAGCGTCCAACCCCAGGGACAGGGGGGCCACGAGCAGTACTTC
TRBJ2-1	TRBV6-5	.	TRBD2	CASSYLAGGSRNEQFF	TGTGCCAGCAGTTACTTAGCGGGGGGGTCGAGGAATGAGCAGTTCTTC
TRBJ1-3	TRBV12-3/TRBV12-4	few	TRBD1	CASSFRSGGDGNTIYF	TGTGCCAGCAGTTTTAGGTCAGGGGGAGATGGGAACACCATATATTTT
TRBJ2-7	TRBV27	.	TRBD1	CASRVTGRYEQYF	TGTGCCAGCAGAGTGACAGGGAGATACGAGCAGTACTTC
TRBJ2-3	TRBV5-1	.	.	CASGPQGWSTDTQYF	TGCGCCAGCGGACCCCAGGGGTGGAGCACAGATACGCAGTATTTT
TRBJ2-1	TRBV9	.	.	CASSVRDNILHEQFF	TGTGCCAGCAGCGTCCGGGACAATATCCTGCATGAGCAGTTCTTC
TRBJ1-2	TRBV19	few	TRBD1	CASSAEGQGDYTF	TGTGCCAGTAGTGCAGAAGGACAGGGTGACTACACCTTC
TRBJ1-1	TRBV6-2/TRBV6-3	.	TRBD1	CASSYRGTANTEAFF	TGTGCCAGCAGTTACAGGGGGACAGCTAACACTGAAGCTTTCTTT
TRBJ1-1	TRBV6-5	.	.	CASSKWGGRNTEAFF	TGTGCCAGCAGCAAATGGGGGGGCCGGAACACTGAAGCTTTCTTT
TRBJ2-5	TRBV20-1	few	.	CSARVPGAFQETQYF	TGCAGTGCTAGAGTCCCCGGGGCTTTTCAAGAGACCCAGTACTTC
TRBJ2-7	TRBV29-1	.	.	CSVARYVPYEQYF	TGCAGCGTTGCGCGGTACGTTCCCTACGAGCAGTACTTC
TRBJ1-1	TRBV4-3	.	.	CASSQEGDLAGMNTEAFF	TGCGCCAGCAGCCAAGAAGGGGATTTGGCAGGCATGAACACTGAAGCTTTCTTT
TRBJ1-1	TRBV12-3/TRBV12-4	many	.	CASSSHRATNTEAFF	TGTGCCAGCAGTTCCCACAGGGCCACGAACACTGAAGCTTTCTTT
TRBJ2-5	TRBV6-6	.	.	CASSLPTGQETQYF	TGTGCCAGCAGTCTCCCGACAGGTCAAGAGACCCAGTACTTC
TRBJ1-1	TRBV7-2	.	TRBD1	CASSLRGLEAFF	TGTGCCAGCAGCTTAAGGGGGCTAGAGGCTTTCTTT
TRBJ2-5	TRBV7-9	few	TRBD2	CAGSGDWSGTQYF	TGTGCCGGCAGCGGGGACTGGAGCGGGACCCAGTACTTC
TRBJ2-2	TRBV12-3/TRBV12-4	few	.	CASSQLLTGELFF	TGTGCCAGCAGCCAGCTACTCACCGGGGAGCTGTTTTTT
TRBJ2-1	TRBV4-2	few	.	CASSQVVGENVNEQFF	TGTGCCAGCAGCCAAGTTGTCGGGGAGAACGTAAATGAGCAGTTCTTC
TRBJ1-4	TRBV5-6	many	TRBD1	CASSLFQGGEKLFF	TGTGCCAGCAGCTTGTTTCAGGGGGGTGAAAAACTGTTTTTT
TRBJ2-5	TRBV28	.	.	CASSRGTETQYF	TGTGCCAGCAGTCGAGGAACCGAGACCCAGTACTTC
TRBJ2-5	TRBV6-2/TRBV6-3	few	.	CASSPRLESQSF	TGTGCCAGCAGTCCTCGACTTGAGTCCCAATCCTTC
TRBJ1-2	TRBV7-8	few	TRBD1	CASSPQTGYRYGYTF	TGTGCCAGCAGCCCTCAGACAGGGTACCGGTATGGCTACACCTTC
TRBJ2-5	TRBV20-1	few	TRBD2	CSARGTSRETQYF	TGCAGTGCTCGCGGGACTAGCCGGGAGACCCAGTACTTC
TRBJ2-4	TRBV3-1	.	.	CASSQWTTLAKNIQYF	TGTGCCAGCAGCCAATGGACTACACTAGCCAAAAACATTCAGTACTTC
TRBJ1-1	TRBV20-1	few	.	CSASEGGTEAFF	TGCAGTGCTAGTGAAGGGGGCACTGAAGCTTTCTTT
TRBJ1-3	TRBV20-1	few	.	CSARWGGNTIYF	TGCAGTGCTAGGTGGGGGGGAAACACCATATATTTT
TRBJ2-3	TRBV9	many	.	CASSVVGDSSTDTQYF	TGTGCCAGCAGCGTAGTCGGAGATTCTAGCACAGATACGCAGTATTTT
TRBJ2-1	TRBV7-8	few	.	CASSSRASRAGVGNEQFF	TGTGCCAGCAGCTCGCGGGCATCGAGGGCAGGCGTTGGCAATGAGCAGTTCTTC
TRBJ2-5	TRBV5-4	.	.	CASSPEGTREETQYF	TGTGCCAGCAGCCCCGAAGGGACCCGGGAAGAGACCCAGTACTTC
TRBJ2-7	TRBV29-1	.	.	CSVGRGYEQYF	TGCAGCGTTGGCAGGGGTTACGAGCAGTACTTC
TRBJ1-2	TRBV6-2/TRBV6-3	few	.	CASSDRNYGYTF	TGTGCCAGCAGCGACCGAAACTATGGCTACACCTTC
TRBJ2-5	TRBV6-6	.	.	CASSYEGPQYF	TGTGCCAGCAGTTACGAGGGTCCCCAGTACTTC
TRBJ1-5	TRBV10-3	.	.	CAISESVSDQPQHF	TGTGCCATCAGTGAGTCGGTCTCAGATCAGCCCCAGCATTTT
TRBJ2-5	TRBV5-1	many	TRBD1	CASSWAGTGGETQYF	TGCGCCAGCAGCTGGGCCGGGACAGGGGGCGAGACCCAGTACTTC
TRBJ2-1	TRBV7-2	many	.	CASSPQGLLTVSSYNEQFF	TGTGCCAGCAGCCCTCAGGGGCTCCTAACGGTTAGCTCCTACAATGAGCAGTTCTTC
TRBJ1-1	TRBV6-6	.	.	CASHEGTTEAFF	TGTGCCAGCCATGAGGGAACCACTGAAGCTTTCTTT
TRBJ1-6	TRBV25-1	few	.	CASSLDSRSSPLHF	TGTGCCAGCAGCCTAGACAGTCGGAGTTCACCCCTCCACTTT
TRBJ2-3	TRBV24-1	few	.	CATRDAGGKDTQYF	TGTGCCACCAGGGATGCAGGGGGGAAAGATACGCAGTATTTT
TRBJ1-1	TRBV7-2	.	.	CASSPTHGTEAFF	TGTGCCAGCAGCCCGACTCACGGCACTGAAGCTTTCTTT
TRBJ2-1	TRBV14	.	.	CASSQSPLGYNEQFF	TGTGCCAGCAGCCAATCCCCTTTGGGATACAATGAGCAGTTCTTC
TRBJ1-4	TRBV5-4	.	.	CASSRDGQRNEKLFF	TGTGCCAGCAGCCGGGACGGGCAACGGAATGAAAAACTGTTTTTT
TRBJ2-5	TRBV6-1	few	.	CASSGGIQETQYF	TGTGCCAGCAGTGGGGGAATCCAAGAGACCCAGTACTTC
TRBJ1-2	TRBV6-1	.	.	CASMSRINRANYGYTF	TGTGCCAGCATGAGCAGAATTAATAGAGCTAACTATGGCTACACCTTC
TRBJ2-3	TRBV24-1	few	.	CATSDFADTQYF	TGTGCCACCAGTGATTTTGCAGATACGCAGTATTTT
TRBJ2-1	TRBV20-1	.	TRBD1	CSAYPDRDGKNEQFF	TGCAGTGCCTACCCGGACAGGGATGGTAAGAATGAGCAGTTCTTC